One T cell receptor (beta chain) is described in this entry. This sample was taken from a study of blood T cell repertoires in COVID-19. Recovery meant two consecutive negative NP/OP PCR tests, professional clearance, or resolved symptoms. TCRdb's table, derived via immunoSEQ multiplex PCR, lists solely in-frame clones and lacks some. This table has 200,000 to 300,000 clones, 86% appearing once. The CDR3 length is 14 residues. The germline CDR1 and CDR2 sequences are MGHRA and YSYEKL. J gave up 3 bases and V 3 bases, and 5 bases lay outside the gene matches. The chain uses TRBV4-1 and TRBJ2-7; 7 bases align to TRBD1. This clonotype was obtained from a woman younger than 35 who had recovered from COVID-19. Material: PBMCs or T cells enriched from blood (not recorded which). The CDR3 is CASSQLRTGYEQYF. CDR3 nucleotide sequence: TGCGCCAGCAGCCAGCTTCGGACAGGCTACGAGCAGTACTTC.